These 8 T cell receptor beta chains were sequenced from one sample in a study of T-cell memory formation after mild COVID-19 (dated by TCRdb to the early 2020s). Preparation of the library involved 5' RACE. The sequencing machine was an Illumina NovaSeq 6000. TCRdb trimmed public reads at Q25 via fastp, called clones via MiXCR and kept in-frame beta chains. Every CDR3 protein is listed once, alongside the most common genes and DNA of its rows. Within this sample are about 340,000 distinct CDR3 sequences, with about a sixth of them counted one time only. The ten largest clones represent approximately 20% of the sample. The sequenced sample consisted of PBMCs or a T cell subset sorted from them (not recorded which). All receptors come from a man younger than 30 who had mild COVID-19 (a few samples of this study predate the infection). The sample titles of this study are shuffled in the database, so cell type and time point are left out; the donor was told from shared clones.

This clonotype appeared a few times. The chain recombines TRBV3-1 with TRBJ2-1; no clear D. Germline V gene sequence: CDR1 LGHDT, CDR2 YNNKEL (reference sequence). This CDR3 region has 14 residues. The germline V and J ends were trimmed by 4 bases and 12 bases, with 19 bases remaining between them. CDR3 amino acids: CASSLRPGVSVQFF. CDR3 DNA: TGTGCCAGCAGCCTCCGACCCGGCGTGAGTGTGCAGTTCTTC.

As to this clonotype: Mismatch with germline at one junction end may stem from a read error. The rearrangement uses TRBV11-3 and TRBJ2-1, with no clear D. This CDR3 contains 12 residues. Germline CDR1 is SGHNT and CDR2 is YENEEA. The DNA of the CDR3 is TGTGCCAGCAGCTTCTCCAACAATGAGCAGTTCTTC. It encodes CASSFSNNEQFF.

The chain carries TRBV29-1 and TRBJ2-1; D is possibly TRBD1 (5 bases). Germline CDR1 reads SQVTM; CDR2 reads ANQGSEA. V gave up 1 base and J gave up 15 bases, with 7 bases separating them. This CDR3 region has 9 residues. The CDR3 region is CSVEGGPFF. As DNA, the CDR3 is TGCAGCGTTGAAGGGGGCCCGTTCTTC.

There are a few counts of this clonotype. This rearrangement joins TRBV20-1 to TRBJ1-5; D is undetermined. Per the germline V gene, CDR1 is DFQATT and CDR2 is SNEGSKA (reference sequence). This CDR3 spans 12 amino acids. The ends were cut back, 6 bases at V and 7 bases at J, with 13 bases in the middle. This CDR3 is CSADRAGQPQHF. The CDR3 nucleotides read TGCAGTGCCGACCGAGCGGGGCAGCCCCAGCATTTT.

In the case of this clonotype: Mismatch with germline at one junction end may stem from a read error. The gene calls are TRBV5-1 and TRBJ1-1; no reliable D call. The CDR3 covers 13 residues. Per the germline V gene, CDR1 is SGHRS and CDR2 is YFSETQ. CDR3 DNA: TGCGCCAGCCGCCGGGTCGAGAACACTGAAGCTTTATTT. Its protein is CASRRVENTEALF.

J is TRBJ2-1 and V is TRBV15, with 7 nucleotides matching TRBD1. The V gene end was trimmed by 8 bases and the J gene end by 10 bases; junction bases not matched to a gene: 11. The CDR3 sequence is 13 residues long. Germline V gene sequence: CDR1 LNHNV, CDR2 YYDKDF (reference sequence). The chain's CDR3 is CATRQGAPEEQFF. CDR3 nucleotide sequence: TGTGCCACCCGACAGGGAGCGCCCGAAGAGCAGTTCTTC.

The chain is built from TRBV6-2 or TRBV6-3 and TRBJ2-5; 10 positions match TRBD2. The length of the CDR3 is 14 residues. Germline V gene sequence: CDR1 MNHEY, CDR2 SVGEGT. V dropped 5 bases and J dropped 2; count of bases not matched to a gene: 2. CDR3 in amino acids: CASSELAGQETQYF. CDR3 DNA: TGTGCCAGCAGTGAACTAGCGGGGCAAGAGACCCAGTACTTC.

V usage is TRBV5-1 and J usage is TRBJ2-3; D is uncertain. The germline gives CDR1 SGHRS, CDR2 YFSETQ. There are 11 residues in the CDR3. Trimming pared 5 bases from V and 4 bases from J, leaving 5 bases between. CDR3 residues: CASRQADTQYF. In nucleotides, the CDR3 is TGCGCCAGCAGGCAAGCAGATACGCAGTATTTT.